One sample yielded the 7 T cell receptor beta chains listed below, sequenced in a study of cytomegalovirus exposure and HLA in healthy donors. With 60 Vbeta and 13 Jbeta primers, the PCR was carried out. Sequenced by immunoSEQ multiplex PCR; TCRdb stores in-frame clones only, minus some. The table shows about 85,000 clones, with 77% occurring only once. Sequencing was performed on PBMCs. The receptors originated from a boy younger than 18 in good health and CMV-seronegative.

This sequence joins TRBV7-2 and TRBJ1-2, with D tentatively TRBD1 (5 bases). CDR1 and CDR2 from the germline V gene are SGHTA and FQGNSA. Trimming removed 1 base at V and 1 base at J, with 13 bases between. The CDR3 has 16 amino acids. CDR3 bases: TGTGCCAGCAGCTTAGACGGGACTTCATTTAACTATGGCTACACCTTC. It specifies CASSLDGTSFNYGYTF.

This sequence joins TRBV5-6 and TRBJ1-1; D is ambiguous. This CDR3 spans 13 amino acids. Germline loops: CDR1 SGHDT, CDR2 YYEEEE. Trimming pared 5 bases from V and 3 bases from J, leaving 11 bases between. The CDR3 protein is CASSSITHTEAFF. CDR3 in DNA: TGTGCCAGCAGTTCAATCACTCACACTGAAGCTTTCTTT.

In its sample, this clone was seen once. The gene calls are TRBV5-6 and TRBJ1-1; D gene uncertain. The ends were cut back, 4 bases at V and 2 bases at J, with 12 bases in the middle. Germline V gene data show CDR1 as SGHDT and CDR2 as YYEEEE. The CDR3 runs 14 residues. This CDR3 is CASSNIQYNTEAFF. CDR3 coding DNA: TGTGCCAGCAGCAATATACAGTATAACACTGAAGCTTTCTTT.

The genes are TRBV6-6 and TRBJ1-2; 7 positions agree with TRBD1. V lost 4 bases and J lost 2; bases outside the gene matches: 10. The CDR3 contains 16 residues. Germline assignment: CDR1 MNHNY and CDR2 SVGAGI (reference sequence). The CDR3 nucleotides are TGTGCCAGCAGTTCGACAGGGATACAGGGAAACTATGGCTACACCTTC. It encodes CASSSTGIQGNYGYTF.

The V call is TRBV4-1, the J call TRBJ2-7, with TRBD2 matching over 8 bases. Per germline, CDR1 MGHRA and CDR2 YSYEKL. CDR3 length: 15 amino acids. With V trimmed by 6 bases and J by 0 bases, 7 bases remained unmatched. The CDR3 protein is CASRIQAGVSYEQYF. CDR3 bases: TGCGCCAGCAGAATACAAGCGGGGGTCTCCTACGAGCAGTACTTC.

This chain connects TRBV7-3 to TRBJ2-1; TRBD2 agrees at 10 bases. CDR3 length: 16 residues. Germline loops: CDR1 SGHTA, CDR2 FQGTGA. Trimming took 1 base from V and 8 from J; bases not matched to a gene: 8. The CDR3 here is CASSLMSSGGIDEQFF. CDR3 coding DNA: TGTGCCAGCAGCTTAATGAGTAGCGGGGGGATCGATGAGCAGTTCTTC.

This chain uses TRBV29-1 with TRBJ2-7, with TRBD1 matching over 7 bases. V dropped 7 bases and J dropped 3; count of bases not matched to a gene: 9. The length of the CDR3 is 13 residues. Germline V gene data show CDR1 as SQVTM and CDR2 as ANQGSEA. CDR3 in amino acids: CSAETGPFYEQYF. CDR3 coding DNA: TGCAGCGCCGAGACAGGGCCCTTCTACGAGCAGTACTTC.